The 22 T cell receptor beta chains reported below all come from one sample, sequenced in a study of cytomegalovirus exposure and HLA in healthy donors. The protocol was immunoSEQ multiplex PCR, while the TCRdb copy is restricted to in-frame clones and leaves out a portion. The sample records 150,000 or so clones, 89% being singletons. The sequencing input was PBMCs. The receptors shown here come from a woman aged 18 to 35 in good health and CMV-seropositive.

The chain couples TRBV2 to TRBJ2-7; 8 nucleotides match TRBD2. The CDR3 covers 14 residues. Germline V lookup: CDR1 SNHLY, CDR2 FYNNEI. After removal of 6 bases from V and 5 bases from J, the junction contained 9 bases not matched to a gene. The CDR3 region is CASRAGEVWDEQYF. The CDR3 bases are TGTGCCAGCAGAGCGGGGGAGGTTTGGGACGAGCAGTACTTC.

CDR3 coding DNA: TGTGCCAGCAGCGCACACAGGGACATTAATGAAAAACTGTTTTTT. It codes for CASSAHRDINEKLFF. The genes are TRBV4-2 and TRBJ1-4; D possibly corresponds to TRBD1 (6 bases). Germline lookup yields CDR1 LGHNA and CDR2 YNFKEQ. The V and J ends lost 5 bases and 4 bases respectively, with 14 bases between them. This CDR3 is 15 amino acids long.

The chain couples TRBV13 to TRBJ2-1; D gene uncertain. Germline values: CDR1 PRHDT, CDR2 FYEKMQ (reference sequence). The CDR3 runs to 12 residues. Trimming cost V 2 bases and J 6 bases, with 5 bases left between them. As DNA, the CDR3 is TGTGCCAGCAGCTTACGTCTCAATGAGCAGTTCTTC. Translated: CASSLRLNEQFF.

The chain combines TRBV10-3 with TRBJ2-7, with TRBD2 as a possible D gene (6 bases). Germline V CDR1 and CDR2: ENHRY, SYGVKD. With 4 bases removed from V and 3 bases from J, the gap between germline ends came to 13 bases. This CDR3 is built from 14 residues. CDR3 protein: CAISGLESGYEQYF. CDR3 bases: TGTGCCATCAGTGGACTAGAATCCGGCTACGAGCAGTACTTC.

Of note for this clone: One junction end does not reproduce the germline sequence, and a read error may be involved. The DNA for the CDR3 is TGTGCTAGCAGCTTAGCGGGGGGGCCCGGAGATACGCAGTATTTT. The encoded protein is CASSLAGGPGDTQYF. V usage is TRBV7-7 and J usage is TRBJ2-3; 11 bases match TRBD2. The CDR3 is made up of 15 amino acids. From germline, CDR1 is SSHAT and CDR2 FNYEAQ (reference sequence).

This clone was observed once. This chain links TRBV7-2 with TRBJ2-1; 12 bases match TRBD2. The CDR3 spans 16 residues. The junction had 8 bases not matched to a gene; V was cut back by 3 bases and J by 8 bases. CDR1 and CDR2 from the germline V gene are SGHTA and FQGNSA. The DNA of the CDR3 is TGTGCCAGCAGCTTCGCGGCTAGCGGGGGGGATCATGAGCAGTTCTTC. This translates into CASSFAASGGDHEQFF.

The chain combines TRBV5-6 with TRBJ2-7; a possible D gene is TRBD2 (6 bases). Germline V gene data show CDR1 as SGHDT and CDR2 as YYEEEE. Trimming stripped 0 bases from V and 2 bases from J, with 12 bases between. There are 15 residues in the CDR3. In DNA form, the CDR3 reads TGTGCCAGCAGCTTGGTTCGGGAGACGGCCTACGAGCAGTACTTC. Protein: CASSLVRETAYEQYF.

The V gene is TRBV6-1, the J gene TRBJ1-2; TRBD1 agrees at 8 bases. The V segment lost 4 bases and the J segment 2 bases; nucleotides outside the gene matches: 9. The CDR3 contains 16 residues. CDR1 is MNHNS and CDR2 is SASEGT in the germline V gene. Here the CDR3 DNA reads TGTGCCAGCAGTGCTCGGACAGGGCGGGTGAACTATGGCTACACCTTC. This encodes CASSARTGRVNYGYTF.

The V call is TRBV7-2, the J call TRBJ2-7; a weak D match, TRBD1 (7 bases). Trimming stripped 1 base from V and 8 bases from J, with 21 bases between. The CDR3 loop spans 16 amino acids. Germline CDR1 and CDR2: SGHTA and FQGNSA. The CDR3 spells CASSLGKTGRPLKQYF. The CDR3 nucleotides read TGTGCCAGCAGCTTAGGGAAGACAGGGAGGCCTTTGAAGCAGTACTTC.

The V gene is TRBV7-6, the J gene TRBJ2-5, with 13 positions matching TRBD2. Germline CDR1 reads SGHVS; CDR2 reads FNYEAQ. Losses at the gene ends were 5 bases for V and 6 bases for J; bases not matched to a gene: 6. The CDR3 spans 15 residues. The CDR3: CASSVTSGGAQTQYF. The CDR3 coding sequence is TGTGCCAGCAGCGTTACTAGCGGGGGGGCGCAGACCCAGTACTTC.

The chain combines TRBV7-9 with TRBJ1-6, with TRBD1 matching over 8 bases. The CDR3 runs 18 residues. CDR1 and CDR2 from the germline V gene are SEHNR and FQNEAQ (reference sequence). The V gene end was trimmed by 2 bases and the J gene end by 6 bases; junction bases not matched to a gene: 12. The CDR3 DNA reads TGTGCCAGCAGCTTAATCACAGGGGGACAGCGACGTAATTCACCCCTCCACTTT. Protein sequence: CASSLITGGQRRNSPLHF. Variable domain in full (rest from reference TRBV7-9 and TRBJ1-6): DTGVSQNPRHKITKRGQNVTFRCDPISEHNRLYWYRQTLGQGPEFLTYFQNEAQLEKSRLLSDRFSAERPKGSFSTLEIQRTEQGDSAMYLCASSLITGGQRRNSPLHFGNGTRLTVT.

The chain joins TRBV5-4 to TRBJ2-7; D is uncertain. The CDR3 totals 12 residues. V lost 7 bases and J 7 bases, leaving 15 bases between the germline ends. Germline-derived CDR1 and CDR2 are SGHNT and YYREEE (reference sequence). CDR3 sequence: CASRSPNGEQYF. Written as DNA, the CDR3 is TGTGCCAGCCGCAGCCCGAACGGGGAGCAGTACTTC.

The chain uses TRBV29-1 and TRBJ1-1; no reliable D call. This CDR3 comprises 12 residues. V lost 2 bases and J lost 1, with 5 bases in between. Per germline, CDR1 SQVTM and CDR2 ANQGSEA. The chain's CDR3 is CSVESTNTEAFF. The CDR3, as DNA: TGCAGCGTTGAAAGCACGAACACTGAAGCTTTCTTT.

The CDR3 loop is CAISEIGGGDYGYTF. CDR3 bases: TGTGCCATCAGTGAGATAGGAGGGGGGGACTATGGCTACACCTTC. The chain is built from TRBV10-3 and TRBJ1-2, with D maybe TRBD1 (6 bases). Germline V CDR1 and CDR2: ENHRY, SYGVKD. There are 15 residues in the CDR3. Deletions cut 2 bases from V and 3 bases from J, with 13 bases between.

V usage is TRBV7-7 and J usage is TRBJ1-2; D perhaps matches TRBD1 (6 bases). Trimming removed 7 bases at V and 0 bases at J, with 18 bases between. Germline V lookup: CDR1 SSHAT, CDR2 FNYEAQ (reference sequence). The CDR3 loop spans 16 amino acids. CDR3 sequence: CASILPRDTPNYGYTF. The CDR3 DNA reads TGTGCCAGCATCCTGCCCCGGGACACTCCTAACTATGGCTACACCTTC.

The chain joins TRBV6-5 to TRBJ2-7, with TRBD2 matching 13 bases. After removal of 5 bases from V and 2 bases from J, the junction contained 3 bases not matched to a gene. Germline V gene lookup returns CDR1 MNHEY and CDR2 SVGAGI. The CDR3 has 15 residues. CDR3 sequence reads: CASSRLAGGPYEQYF. CDR3 DNA sequence: TGTGCCAGCAGTAGACTAGCGGGGGGCCCCTACGAGCAGTACTTC.

This chain links TRBV6-1 with TRBJ2-5; possibly TRBD1 for D (5 bases). CDR1 is MNHNS and CDR2 is SASEGT in the germline V gene. With 6 bases removed from V and 5 bases from J, the gap between germline ends came to 16 bases. This CDR3 has 14 residues. CDR3 sequence reads: CASSRPRKGETQYF. CDR3 in DNA: TGTGCCAGCAGCCGCCCTCGCAAGGGGGAGACCCAGTACTTC.

The genes are TRBV21-1 and TRBJ1-1; whether TRBD1, the table's D call, matches the DNA was not checked. TRBV21-1 is reported as a pseudogene. This CDR3 has 12 residues. This CDR3 is CASSPRQGEAFF. The DNA for the CDR3 is TGTGCCAGCAGCCCGAGGCAGGGTGAAGCTTTCTTT.

This clone has more than one count but fewer than ten. The V and J genes are TRBV7-9 and TRBJ2-7; the D gene is possibly TRBD2 (6 bases). Trimming removed 5 bases from V and 5 bases from J, with 16 bases in between. CDR1 SEHNR and CDR2 FQNEAQ come from the germline V gene (reference sequence). The CDR3 runs 14 residues. The CDR3, as DNA: TGTGCCAGCAGCCGCAGGAGGGATCGCCACGAGCAGTACTTC. Protein: CASSRRRDRHEQYF.

The J gene is TRBJ1-2, the V gene TRBV2; 10 nucleotides align to TRBD1. The junction had 12 bases not matched to a gene; V was cut back by 7 bases and J by 1 base. Germline loops: CDR1 SNHLY, CDR2 FYNNEI. This CDR3 contains 17 residues. The CDR3 DNA is TGTGCCAGCATGGGGGACAGGGGAATTCATCTTAACTATGGCTACACCTTC. This sequence encodes CASMGDRGIHLNYGYTF.

This clone was seen repeatedly, ten times or more. The chain links TRBV25-1 to TRBJ1-1; D unclear. V dropped 4 bases and J dropped 3 bases, with 12 bases sitting between them. The CDR3 is made up of 14 amino acids. CDR1 and CDR2 (germline): MGHDK, SYGVNS. The CDR3 nucleotides read TGTGCCAGCAGTGGACTCATAGGCGACACTGAAGCTTTCTTT. Residues: CASSGLIGDTEAFF.

This clone showed up just once. This sequence joins TRBV6-5 and TRBJ2-7; 7 bases match TRBD1. The length of the CDR3 is 14 residues. After removal of 7 bases from V and 2 bases from J, the junction contained 8 bases not matched to a gene. Per the germline V gene, CDR1 is MNHEY and CDR2 is SVGAGI. The CDR3: CASTTDRAPYEQYF. CDR3 DNA sequence: TGTGCCAGCACCACCGACAGGGCTCCCTACGAGCAGTACTTC.